This TCR beta chain was captured in a study of cytomegalovirus exposure and HLA in healthy donors (dated by TCRdb to the late 2010s). Some background on the complete study: According to an earlier analysis of a few hundred of the donors, about 179 million T cells yielded 90 million to 140 million unique TCR beta sequences and approximately 280 Gb of sequence data. Because of strong linkage in the cohort, roughly five DR-DQ haplotypes were treated as single units for association and clustering. Genome-wide SNP genotypes for about three fifths of the 666 donors were used in a later genetic analysis, which treated that subset as a discovery cohort. The aim of the study was to test whether cataloging public T cell receptors could identify signatures of past pathogen exposure. An early release covering over 500 HLA-typed donors comprised 300 to 350 gigabases of sequencing data and 85 million to 100 million unique TCR sequences. The study combined high-throughput TCR immunosequencing, statistical association of individual TCRs with disease status, and machine learning to predict cytomegalovirus infection status. All discovery cohort repertoires had been generated using a single sequencing platform. Donor age, sex, ethnicity and CMV serostatus were compiled together with the repertoire data. A separate validation cohort of 100 to 150 different subjects was used in addition to the roughly 700-subject first cohort. HLA typing covered class I and class II loci at four-digit resolution. Rather than drawing on any new phenotypic data, the later analysis identified candidate immune exposures from TCR beta sequences and the way those sequences occurred across donors. The number of donors typed differed by locus, with 629-630 for A, B, C, DRB1 and DQB1, about 500 for DQA1, 600 to 610 for DPA1, and about 450 for DPB1. Among 300 to 450 genotyped donors of the cohort, an average of 235,054 unique TCR beta nucleotide sequences were sequenced per donor, roughly 20% of them non-productive. An earlier analysis of fewer than 700 of the donors applied high-throughput TCR beta sequencing to assess whether each TCR beta V gene segment acted as functional or pseudogenic. Using immunosequencing, the study profiled T cell repertoires from about 620 subjects and related those repertoires to cytomegalovirus serostatus. Among the approximately 420 genotyped donors, approximately 82% belonged to the genetic ancestry cluster associated with self-reported Caucasian donors. To study patterns of TCR occurrence, a later analysis re-analyzed previously published TCR beta repertoires from 600 to 750 donors and added high-resolution HLA genotyping.

Library preparation employed the immunoSEQ multiplex PCR assay. The multiplex PCR relied on a mix of 60 forward primers for TCR Vbeta segments and 13 reverse primers for TCR Jbeta segments. The CDR3 region of rearranged TCR beta genes was amplified from genomic DNA with a multiplex PCR assay. The amplified TCR beta libraries were sequenced on the Illumina HiSeq System as 87-base-pair reads. Regarding the original processing steps: In a later analysis, around 80 million unique TCR beta chains were counted across the approximately 620 repertoires, and roughly 10 million of these chains were shared by at least two donors. Raw reads were error-corrected and collapsed into unique sequences by a nearest-neighbor algorithm in which closely related sequences were merged to remove PCR and sequencing errors. To assign V, D and J gene segments, CDR3 sequences were aligned to IMGT reference sequences. For a sequence to be retained, a match of at least six nucleotides was required to both a V gene segment and a J gene segment. Rearrangements were classified as productive when the CDR3 lacked stop codons and remained in frame with V and J, and all other rearrangements were classified as non-productive. Following IMGT convention, CDR3 was defined as the stretch from the second conserved V-encoded cysteine to the conserved J-encoded phenylalanine. In an earlier analysis of around 640 of the donors, sequences lacking an unambiguous match to a single V gene segment were excluded. An earlier analysis of several hundred of the donors called V segments functional above 56.7% productive rearrangements and segregating when the between-donor standard deviation exceeded 5%. A statistical classification framework was built to diagnose cytomegalovirus status from the catalog of TCR beta chain sequences. A later analysis assigned V and J genes by comparing TCR nucleotide sequences with IMGT/GENE-DB human TR gene sequences. The TCRdist pipeline was used in a later analysis to assign CDR3 sequences and most-parsimonious VDJ recombination scenarios. In a later analysis, each TCR beta chain was defined by its CDR3 amino acid sequence together with its V-gene family, and reads without a unique V-gene family were excluded. A later analysis removed roughly 590 highly shared, low-generation-probability nucleotide sequences to deal with suspected cross-contamination and a sequencing artifact. In a later analysis, a clonal expansion index for each public chain was calculated from normalized within-repertoire ranks of inferred template counts. Generation probabilities in a later analysis came from a VDJ recombination model fitted to out-of-frame rearrangements, and those results were checked against IGoR. A later analysis scored TCR-TCR, TCR-HLA and TCR-CMV co-occurrence with hypergeometric tests, applying a repertoire-size bias correction to TCR pairs. A later analysis estimated false discovery rates by permuting HLA or CMV assignments 20 times. In a later analysis, co-occurring TCRs were grouped using DBSCAN, and TCRdist sequence similarity was added for clustering within HLA-allele-positive subsets. Co-occurrence clustering excluded repertoires with fewer than 30,000 or more than 120,000 public chains, plus five with anomalous nucleotide sharing. Imported from immuneACCESS, the table was reduced by TCRdb to in-frame sequences with V and J called. These copies leave out some clones; in studies compared against another copy, an unresolved V gene accounts for under half, and the cause of the remainder is not known. The V and J calls and clone size come from that table; D and trimming were worked out from the DNA. For this sample the table gives over 150,000 clones, of which about 75% were detected only once. The ten largest clones represent roughly 7.3% of the sample.

The paper as a whole reports these results and caveats: This cohort had only TCR beta chains sequenced, and the lack of alpha or paired-chain data limited which features could be detected. Because HLA typing was missing for some donors at each locus, association tests included only the typed subset. It was suggested by the authors that the approach could potentially be generalized to other disease states and immunological phenotypes. The sequencing pipeline was judged likely to have produced a cluster of highly shared sequence variants as a technical artifact. Specific HLA alleles were associated with around 18,000 TCR beta sequences at a false discovery rate of 0.05 in a later analysis. A later analysis found that most CMV-associated TCR beta chains appeared HLA-restricted, with HLA associations seemingly driven largely by CMV exposure. CMV serostatus was the only immune exposure information available for the cohort. Sequencing depth was assumed to be roughly uniform across donors in the presence/absence analyses, though that assumption may not hold. The study listed 164 TCR beta chains as associated with cytomegalovirus. Broadly in line with IMGT annotations, most TCR beta V segments showed up in productive rearrangements about 90% or about 30% of the time in an earlier analysis of approximately 600 of the donors. Compared with equally common non-associated chains, HLA-associated TCR beta chains in a later analysis were more clonally expanded and had lower generation probabilities. Because the 87-base-pair reads could not distinguish some IMGT-functional V segments, including TRBV6-2 and TRBV6-3, those segments were excluded. A further reported finding was that TCR beta sequences accurately predicted the HLA-A and HLA-B alleles for most subjects in the first cohort. Because counts were too low, 15 to 20 rarely observed V segments, including chromosome 9 orphons, were excluded from the earlier analysis of several hundred of the donors. Cytomegalovirus status was reported to be diagnosed by the classifier with high specificity and sensitivity in both the original and validation cohorts. In vitro tests confirmed that a few of the cytomegalovirus-associated TCR beta chains recognize cytomegalovirus antigens. In a later analysis, the rate of TCR association differed among HLA loci, with DRB1 alleles having the most associated TCRs and HLA-C alleles having the fewest. According to a later genetic analysis, donors in an Asian-associated ancestry cluster had fewer N-insertions in productive TCRs than the approximately 650-donor mean. According to a later analysis, parvovirus B19, influenza, CMV and Epstein-Barr virus appeared linked to several top co-occurrence clusters. Linkage disequilibrium might explain the correlated functional status among segregating V segments, but an unknown experimental factor could not be ruled out. Assigning TCR associations to individual alleles was difficult when HLA alleles, especially DR and DQ, strongly co-occurred. An association between a missense DCLRE1C variant and V-gene and J-gene trimming of TCR beta chains was found in a later genetic analysis and replicated in an independent cohort. Across donors, most TCR sequences were observed very rarely, whereas some public TCRs were present in many individuals.

Comments on this clone: The antigen it recognizes is unknown. There are no base qualities to consult, and no much larger clone falls within one base.

V gives up 1 base and J gives up 1 base, and the segment between their germline ends measures 11 bases. CDR3 length: 16 amino acids, cysteine to phenylalanine. Left in the record is the CDR3 DNA by itself, 48 bases read in frame from the first base. Per the germline V gene, SGHVS is the CDR1 and FQNEAQ is the CDR2. The cohort was made up of under 800 healthy bone marrow donors. At the time of sampling, every cohort member was nominally healthy, though immune exposures that went unrecorded were likely present. The donor tested CMV seropositive, placing the donor among the 250 to 350 seropositive members of the cohort. Each donor provided a peripheral blood sample, and peripheral blood mononuclear cells were used for TCR beta sequencing. Genomic DNA extraction from the blood cell samples was performed with the Qiagen DNeasy Blood Extraction Kit.

This chain joins TRBV7-8 to TRBJ1-5; the D gene is possibly TRBD1, with 6 bases matching. The sequenced sample was PBMCs. The TCR was taken from a male donor in good health and CMV-seropositive. The CDR3 loop reads CASSLGTRGSNQPQHF. The nucleotide sequence reads as follows: TGTGCCAGCAGCTTAGGGACAAGGGGGAGCAATCAGCCCCAGCATTTT.